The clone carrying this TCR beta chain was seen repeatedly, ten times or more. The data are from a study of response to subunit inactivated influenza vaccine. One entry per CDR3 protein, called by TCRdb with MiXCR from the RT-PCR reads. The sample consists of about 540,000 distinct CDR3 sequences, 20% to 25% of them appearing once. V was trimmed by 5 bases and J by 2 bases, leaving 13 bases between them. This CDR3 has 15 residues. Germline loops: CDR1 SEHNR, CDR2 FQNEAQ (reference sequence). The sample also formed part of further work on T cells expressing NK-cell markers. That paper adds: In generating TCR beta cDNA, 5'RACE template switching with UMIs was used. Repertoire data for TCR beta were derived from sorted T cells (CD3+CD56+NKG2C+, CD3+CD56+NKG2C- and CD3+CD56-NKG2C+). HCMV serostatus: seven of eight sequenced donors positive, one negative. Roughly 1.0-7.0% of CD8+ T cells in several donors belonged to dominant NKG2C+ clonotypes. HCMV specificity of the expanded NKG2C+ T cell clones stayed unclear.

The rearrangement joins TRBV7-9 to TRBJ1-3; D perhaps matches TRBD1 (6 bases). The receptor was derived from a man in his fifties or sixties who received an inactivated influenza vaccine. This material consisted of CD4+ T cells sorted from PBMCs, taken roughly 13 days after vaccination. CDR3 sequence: CASSVTTGTGNTIYF. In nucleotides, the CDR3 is TGTGCCAGCAGCGTTACTACAGGGACTGGAAACACCATATATTTT. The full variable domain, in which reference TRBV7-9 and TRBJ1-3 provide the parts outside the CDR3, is DTGVSQNPRHKITKRGQNVTFRCDPISEHNRLYWYRQTLGQGPEFLTYFQNEAQLEKSRLLSDRFSAERPKGSFSTLEIQRTEQGDSAMYLCASSVTTGTGNTIYFGEGSWLTVV.